This T cell receptor (beta chain) was observed in a study of regulatory T cells in long-lasting Graves disease. General study results and limits: Under persistent disease, TRBV28, TRBJ1-2 and TRBJ2-5 were used preferentially.

Arm-PCR of CDR3 regions and iRepertoire HTBI primers were the basis on which TCR beta libraries were built. TCRdb ran MiXCR on the multiplex PCR reads and lists one entry per CDR3 protein. The repertoire includes about 430,000 distinct CDR3 sequences, approximately 16% of them detected once, and roughly 7.7% sits in the top ten. This clonotype was recorded many times. Its antigen is unknown. The V segment lost 6 bases and the J segment 10 bases; nucleotides outside the gene matches: 10. The CDR3 consists of 14 residues. Germline V gives CDR1 MNHNS, CDR2 SASEGT. Time point here: newly diagnosed GD, antithyroid drugs for less than 3 months. Generation of the TCR library employed RNA extracted from PBMCs. This sample was also put to use in a study of T cells in Graves' hyperthyroidism and ophthalmopathy. This second study says: Graves' hyperthyroidism is called stable when ophthalmopathy does not progress within 18 months. Diagnostic assessment was based on clinical symptoms, serum thyroxine and TRAb, thyroid ultrasound and orbital computed tomography. Using the HTBI primer set, a first-round RT-PCR was run on the TCR CDR3.

This specimen was peripheral blood mononuclear cells (PBMCs), taken at new diagnosis, from a patient treated with antithyroid drugs. The receptor's source is a woman in her 40s with Graves disease. The rearrangement joins TRBV6-1 to TRBJ1-5, with 9 bases matching TRBD1. CDR3: CASSPRRGQGPQHF. The DNA for the CDR3 is TGTGCCAGCAGCCCCCGGAGGGGACAGGGACCCCAGCATTTT.